The 3 T cell receptor beta chains in this list originate from one sample, sequenced in a study of blood T cell repertoires in COVID-19. The method was immunoSEQ multiplex PCR; TCRdb's version includes in-frame clones alone and lacks a portion of them. The repertoire consists of about 430,000 clones, with around 90% occurring once and the leading ten covering approximately 0.92%. Material: peripheral blood. These receptor sequences come from a man between 18 and 35 years old with COVID-19, enrolled during active disease.

The V and J genes are TRBV5-1 and TRBJ1-4, with 9 bases matching TRBD1. The ends lost 5 bases at V and 7 bases at J; junction bases unmatched: 9. The CDR3 spans 15 residues. Germline values: CDR1 SGHRS, CDR2 YFSETQ. CDR3 region: CASRVTGGEGEKLFF. In DNA, the CDR3 is TGCGCCAGCAGGGTCACAGGGGGCGAGGGTGAAAAACTGTTTTTT.

The V call is TRBV28, the J call TRBJ2-1; 7 bases are shared with TRBD2. V was pared by 5 bases and J by 2 bases, with 9 bases of the junction left unmatched. This CDR3 region has 16 residues. CDR1 and CDR2 (germline): MDHEN, SYDVKM. CDR3 in amino acids: CASSDPSGPAYNEQFF. In DNA, the CDR3 is TGTGCCAGCAGTGACCCTAGCGGTCCAGCCTACAATGAGCAGTTCTTC.

The DNA for the CDR3 is TGTGCCAGCAGTGAATTACACGGGGAGCTGTTTTTT. Translating gives CASSELHGELFF. The J gene is TRBJ2-2, the V gene TRBV25-1; D is ambiguous. The V end lost 1 base, the J end lost 7 bases, and 4 bases lay between the germline ends. The CDR3 is 12 residues long. Germline V CDR1 and CDR2: MGHDK, SYGVNS.